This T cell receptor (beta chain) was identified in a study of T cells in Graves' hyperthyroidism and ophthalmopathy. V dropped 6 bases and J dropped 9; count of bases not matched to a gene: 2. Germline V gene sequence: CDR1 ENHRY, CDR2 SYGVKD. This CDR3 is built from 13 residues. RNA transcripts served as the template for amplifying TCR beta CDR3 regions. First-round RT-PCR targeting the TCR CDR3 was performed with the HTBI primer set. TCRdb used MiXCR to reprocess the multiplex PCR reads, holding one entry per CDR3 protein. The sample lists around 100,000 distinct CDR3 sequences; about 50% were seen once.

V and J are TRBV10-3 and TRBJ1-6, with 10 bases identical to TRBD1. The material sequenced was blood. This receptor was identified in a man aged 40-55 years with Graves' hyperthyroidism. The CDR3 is CAIRGQGFSPLHF. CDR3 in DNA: TGTGCCATCAGGGGACAGGGGTTTTCACCCCTCCACTTT.